This T cell receptor beta chain was obtained from a study of cytomegalovirus exposure and HLA in healthy donors. The study ran its PCR with 60 Vbeta and 13 Jbeta primers. Clones were read by immunoSEQ multiplex PCR, and TCRdb kept only the in-frame ones, dropping some. The repertoire holds some 100,000 clones, with more than 75% as singletons. V dropped 4 bases and J dropped 3 bases, with 7 bases sitting between them. CDR1 is GTSNPN and CDR2 is SVGIG in the germline V gene (reference sequence). This CDR3 region has 11 residues. Comment on this clone: Additional DNA sequences in this sample encode the identical CDR3.

The TCR originated in a woman aged 45-59 years in good health and CMV-seropositive. The chain couples TRBV30 to TRBJ2-7; D remains unclear. Material: PBMCs. The CDR3 DNA follows: TGTGCCTGGACTCGGAGCTACGAGCAGTACTTC. Its protein is CAWTRSYEQYF. Together with reference TRBV30 and TRBJ2-7, the CDR3 gives the full variable domain: SQTIHQWPATLVQPVGSPLSLECTVEGTSNPNLYWYRQAAGRGLQLLFYSVGIGQISSEVPQNLSASRPQDRQFILSSKKLLLSDSGFYLCAWTRSYEQYFGPGTRLTVT.